The 18 T cell receptor beta chains below all came from one sample that was sequenced in a study of T cell repertoires in cytomegalovirus infection. TCRdb re-called the reads with MiXCR, one entry per CDR3 protein. The sample records fewer than 550,000 distinct CDR3 sequences, about a third being singletons. Source material: PBMCs. The receptor set was obtained from a human donor in good health (CMV status not recorded). Some clones in this sample may be carry-over from other donors' samples.

In DNA, the CDR3 is TGTGCCAGTAGTCCGCGGACAGCCAACGCCCATGAGCTGTTTTTT. Translated: CASSPRTANAHELFF. J is TRBJ2-2 and V is TRBV19; possibly TRBD1 for D (6 bases). Trimming stripped 5 bases from V and 11 bases from J, with 21 bases between. This CDR3 region has 15 residues. Germline V CDR1 and CDR2: LNHDA, SQIVND (reference sequence).

This clonotype appeared many times. The chain combines TRBV19 with TRBJ1-6; the match to TRBD1 covers 8 bases. After removal of 4 bases from V and 7 bases from J, the junction contained 3 bases not matched to a gene. This CDR3 is built from 14 residues. Germline CDR1 is LNHDA and CDR2 is SQIVND (reference sequence). The CDR3 coding sequence is TGTGCCAGTAGTAGGGGGACAGGAAATTCACCCCTCCACTTT. Residues: CASSRGTGNSPLHF.

This clonotype was detected a few times. The chain carries TRBV7-6 and TRBJ1-5, with D unresolved. Germline assignment: CDR1 SGHVS and CDR2 FNYEAQ. Trimming stripped 6 bases from V and 6 bases from J, with 15 bases between. The CDR3 consists of 14 residues. In DNA form, the CDR3 reads TGTGCCAGCAGAGTGGGTACAGAACTTCAGCCCCAGCATTTT. It yields the protein CASRVGTELQPQHF.

The chain links TRBV9 to TRBJ2-1; tentatively, D is TRBD1 or TRBD2 (6 bases each). The length of the CDR3 is 14 residues. Germline assignment: CDR1 SGDLS and CDR2 YYNGEE. Trimming cost V 4 bases and J 6 bases, with 14 bases left between them. CDR3 loop: CASSPGGRGNEQFF. The CDR3, as DNA: TGTGCCAGCAGCCCCGGGGGCCGGGGCAATGAGCAGTTCTTC.

This clonotype has more than one count but fewer than ten. The chain carries TRBV6-2 or TRBV6-3 and TRBJ2-7; D might be TRBD2 (6 bases). V was shortened by 5 bases and J by 0 bases, with 11 bases between the two germline ends. This CDR3 is built from 14 residues. The germline V gene has CDR1 MNHEY and CDR2 SVGEGT. CDR3 amino acids: CASSLGTYSYEQYF. CDR3 coding DNA: TGTGCCAGCAGTCTCGGGACTTACTCCTACGAGCAGTACTTC.

This clonotype was seen more than once but under ten times. The chain has TRBV12-3 or TRBV12-4 and TRBJ1-3; D gene unclear. V lost 6 bases and J lost 3, with 6 bases in between. The CDR3 is 12 amino acids. The CDR3 region is CASRSGGNTIYF. Here the CDR3 DNA reads TGTGCCAGCAGGTCAGGTGGAAACACCATATATTTT.

This clonotype has more than one count but fewer than ten. This chain links TRBV11-2 with TRBJ1-2, with TRBD1 matching 7 bases. Germline trimming cut 4 bases from V and 5 bases from J; bases unmatched to any gene: 7. Germline loops: CDR1 SGHAT, CDR2 FQNNGV. CDR3 length: 14 amino acids. The DNA for the CDR3 is TGTGCCAGCAGCTACCAGACAGGGCGGTATGGCTACACCTTC. It specifies CASSYQTGRYGYTF.

V is TRBV5-5 and J is TRBJ2-1; 8 nucleotides line up with TRBD2. Trimming cost V 3 bases and J 7 bases; bases outside gene matches: 3. CDR3 length: 13 amino acids. Germline lookup yields CDR1 SGHKS and CDR2 YYEKEE (reference sequence). The CDR3 sequence: CASSSRGGNEQFF. As DNA, the CDR3 is TGTGCCAGCAGCTCCCGGGGGGGAAATGAGCAGTTCTTC. Supplemented by reference TRBV5-5 and TRBJ2-1, the full variable domain reads DAGVTQSPTHLIKTRGQQVTLRCSPISGHKSVSWYQQVLGQGPQFIFQYYEKEERGRGNFPDRFSARQFPNYSSELNVNALLLGDSALYLCASSSRGGNEQFFGPGTRLTVL.

The gene calls are TRBV19 and TRBJ2-3; 11 bases fit TRBD1. Germline V gives CDR1 LNHDA, CDR2 SQIVND (reference sequence). With 4 bases clipped from V and 3 bases from J, the junction kept 6 bases outside the gene matches. This CDR3 has 16 amino acids. DNA for the CDR3: TGTGCCAGTAGTAGGTCCGGGACAGGGGGAACAGATACGCAGTATTTT. Protein: CASSRSGTGGTDTQYF.

This clonotype was detected ten times or more. The chain combines TRBV7-9 with TRBJ2-7, with a possible D match to TRBD2 (6 bases). Looked up from germline, CDR1 is SEHNR and CDR2 is FQNEAQ (reference sequence). V was pared by 7 bases and J by 3 bases, with 16 bases between. This CDR3 contains 14 residues. This chain's CDR3 is CASTPSGDIYEQYF. In nucleotides, the CDR3 is TGTGCCAGCACCCCGTCGGGGGATATCTACGAGCAGTACTTC.

The V gene is TRBV4-3, the J gene TRBJ2-3, with 12 bases aligning to TRBD2. V lost 0 bases to trimming and J lost 4 bases; unmatched junction nucleotides: 2. The CDR3 loop spans 16 amino acids. The germline V gene has CDR1 LGHNA and CDR2 YSLEER. For the CDR3, the DNA is TGCGCCAGCAGCCAAGAGACTAGCGGGGGCGCAGATACGCAGTATTTT. This encodes CASSQETSGGADTQYF.

Remarks on this clonotype: The junction does not match germline at one end; this may be a read error. The chain employs TRBV6-6 and TRBJ1-5; D is unresolved. CDR1 and CDR2 from the germline V gene are MNHNY and SVGAGI (reference sequence). The CDR3 covers 17 residues. The CDR3 DNA is TGTGCCCGCAGTTCACCCCCTTTTAAGAGTAGCAATCAGCCCCAGCATTTT. Its protein product is CARSSPPFKSSNQPQHF.

A remark on this clonotype: This is likely a read error, given that the CDR3 carries no conserved phenylalanine or tryptophan at its end. The chain couples TRBV19 to TRBJ2-7; TRBD1 matches 7 bases. Germline V gives CDR1 LNHDA, CDR2 SQIVND (reference sequence). V lost 7 bases, J lost 3 bases, and 9 bases stayed unmatched. This CDR3 region has 14 residues. The CDR3 nucleotides read TGTGCCAGTAATACCGGGACAGTACACTACGAGCAGTACTTA. Its translation is CASNTGTVHYEQYL.

A word on this clonotype: This may arise from a read error, as a much more abundant clone is one base away. As DNA, the CDR3 is TGTGCCAGCAGCCACGGGACACTTCTCTTGGTGGCAACTAATGAAAAACTGTTTTTT. It is translated as CASSHGTLLLVATNEKLFF. This sequence joins TRBV7-4 and TRBJ1-4, with D possibly matching TRBD1 (6 bases). The germline V gene encodes CDR1 SGHVT and CDR2 SQSDAQ. CDR3 size: 19 residues. V lost 5 bases and J 0 bases, leaving 22 bases between the germline ends.

This clonotype showed up many times. CDR3 in DNA: TGTGCCAGCAGCTCCCAAGGACTAGCGGGGGGGCCGGTGTACACCGGGGAGCTGTTTTTT. It yields the protein CASSSQGLAGGPVYTGELFF. The V call is TRBV7-2, the J call TRBJ2-2, with 15 bases identical to TRBD2. This CDR3 is built from 20 residues. V shed 4 bases, J shed 3 bases, and the junction held 12 bases outside the gene matches. Germline loops: CDR1 SGHTA, CDR2 FQGNSA. Using reference TRBV7-2 and TRBJ2-2 for the parts outside the CDR3, the full variable domain is GAGVSQSPSNKVTEKGKDVELRCDPISGHTALYWYRQSLGQGLEFLIYFQGNSAPDKSGLPSDRFSAERTGGSVSTLTIQRTQQEDSAVYLCASSSQGLAGGPVYTGELFFGEGSRLTVL.

The chain joins TRBV2 to TRBJ1-3; D is ambiguous. The V gene's germline CDR1 is SNHLY and CDR2 FYNNEI. This CDR3 is built from 12 residues. V lost 4 bases and J lost 5, with 6 bases in between. CDR3 in amino acids: CASSADRNTIYF. The CDR3 coding sequence is TGTGCCAGCAGTGCAGACCGAAACACCATATATTTT. The full variable domain, with the rest looked up from reference TRBV2 and TRBJ1-3, is EPEVTQTPSHQVTQMGQEVILRCVPISNHLYFYWYRQILGQKVEFLVSFYNNEISEKSEIFDDQFSVERPDGSNFTLKIRSTKLEDSAMYFCASSADRNTIYFGEGSWLTVV.

With regard to this clonotype: One base away lies a much larger clone, so this may be a sequencing read error. The chain joins TRBV6-1 to TRBJ1-1, with TRBD1 as a possible D gene (5 bases). CDR1 is MNHNS, CDR2 SASEGT, per germline. The ends were cut back, 7 bases at V and 2 bases at J, with 14 bases in the middle. CDR3 size: 14 residues. The CDR3 DNA reads as TGTGCCAGCATTACCGGACACCGAAACACTGAAGCTTTCTTT. This translates into CASITGHRNTEAFF.

This clonotype has only one observation. This could be a read error, since a much larger clone is one nucleotide away. The chain carries TRBV7-2 and TRBJ2-2, with a possible D match to TRBD2 (5 bases). The germline V gene encodes CDR1 SGHTA and CDR2 FQGNSA. CDR3 length: 13 residues. For the CDR3, the DNA is TGTGCCAGCATCCTAGCCCCGGCCGGGCAGCTGTTTTTT. Protein product: CASILAPAGQLFF. The entire variable domain, with the rest obtained from reference TRBV7-2 and TRBJ2-2, is as follows: GAGVSQSPSNKVTEKGKDVELRCDPISGHTALYWYRQSLGQGLEFLIYFQGNSAPDKSGLPSDRFSAERTGGSVSTLTIQRTQQEDSAVYLCASILAPAGQLFFGEGSRLTVL.